This is a list of T cell receptor beta chains from one sample in a study of control samples from healthy donors and cancer patients. Libraries were prepared by immunoSEQ multiplex PCR; TCRdb keeps only in-frame clonotypes and omits some of them. The table lists 160,000 or so clones, around 96% of them singletons. The sequenced sample was blood. The source of these receptors is a woman in her thirties or forties in good health. Both conserved end residues are part of each CDR3. Each record gives: J gene, V gene, CDR3 protein.

J gene: TRBJ2-3
V gene: TRBV6-5
CDR3 protein: CASNQGDTQYF

J gene: TRBJ2-7
V gene: TRBV5-6
CDR3 protein: CASTAGQSYEQYF

J gene: TRBJ1-5
V gene: TRBV7-2
CDR3 protein: CASSLKASGNSNQPQHF

J gene: TRBJ2-7
V gene: TRBV12-3/TRBV12-4
CDR3 protein: CASSLGLAYEQYF

J gene: TRBJ1-1
V gene: TRBV3-1/TRBV3-2
CDR3 protein: CASSRLGQGRGAEAFF

J gene: TRBJ1-1
V gene: TRBV9
CDR3 protein: CASSPMDGEAFF

J gene: TRBJ1-4
V gene: TRBV3-1/TRBV3-2
CDR3 protein: CASSLRATGEKLFF

J gene: TRBJ2-3
V gene: TRBV2
CDR3 protein: CASSGVTDTQYF

J gene: TRBJ2-5
V gene: TRBV5-1
CDR3 protein: CASSLTDSSETQYF

J gene: TRBJ2-1
V gene: TRBV27
CDR3 protein: CASSFASTGGEQFF

J gene: TRBJ1-6
V gene: TRBV18
CDR3 protein: CASSPARTNHSPLHF

J gene: TRBJ1-6
V gene: TRBV27
CDR3 protein: CASSLGGASPLHF

J gene: TRBJ2-1
V gene: TRBV9
CDR3 protein: CASSSRLAYNEQFF

J gene: TRBJ1-1
V gene: TRBV11-3
CDR3 protein: CASSRLDSRNTEAFF

J gene: TRBJ1-3
V gene: TRBV12-3/TRBV12-4
CDR3 protein: CASGASSGNTIYF

J gene: TRBJ1-1
V gene: TRBV6-2/TRBV6-3
CDR3 protein: CASSYPRRGRGNTEAFF

J gene: TRBJ2-2
V gene: TRBV25-1
CDR3 protein: CASKARGQGEAGELFF

J gene: TRBJ1-2
V gene: TRBV12-5
CDR3 protein: CASGFRHRGYTF

J gene: TRBJ2-2
V gene: TRBV7-8
CDR3 protein: CASYPFYGANTGELFF

J gene: TRBJ2-5
V gene: TRBV20-1
CDR3 protein: CSASTGKETQYF

J gene: TRBJ2-6
V gene: TRBV2
CDR3 protein: CASPNRDSSSGANVLTF